This T cell receptor beta chain came from a study of blood T cell repertoires in COVID-19. Study-level background: Spain, Italy and the United States supplied samples that represented acute and convalescent COVID-19. T cells, B-cell-depleted T cells, or PBMCs supplied cDNA or gDNA.

Original processing methods: It was from reference gene primer amplification that nucleated cell counts were estimated. Assay used: immunoSEQ multiplex PCR; TCRdb lists only in-frame clones, some missing. That table is the source of V, J and clone size, and D and trimming were worked out from the DNA. In the table there are 120,000 to 150,000 clones, around four fifths of which are singletons. Germline V gives CDR1 LNHNV, CDR2 YYDKDF (reference sequence). Trimming cost V 0 bases and J 6 bases; bases outside gene matches: 15. The CDR3 is 19 amino acids. The table lists this clone with a count of one. The chain carries TRBV15 and TRBJ2-2, with 8 bases that match TRBD2. What was sequenced was peripheral blood. This TCR was sampled from a woman in her thirties or forties with active or convalescent COVID-19. The CDR3 sequence: CATSRDPSPGGVAAGELFF. In DNA, the CDR3 is TGTGCCACCAGCAGAGATCCGTCCCCCGGGGGGGTTGCGGCCGGGGAGCTGTTTTTT.